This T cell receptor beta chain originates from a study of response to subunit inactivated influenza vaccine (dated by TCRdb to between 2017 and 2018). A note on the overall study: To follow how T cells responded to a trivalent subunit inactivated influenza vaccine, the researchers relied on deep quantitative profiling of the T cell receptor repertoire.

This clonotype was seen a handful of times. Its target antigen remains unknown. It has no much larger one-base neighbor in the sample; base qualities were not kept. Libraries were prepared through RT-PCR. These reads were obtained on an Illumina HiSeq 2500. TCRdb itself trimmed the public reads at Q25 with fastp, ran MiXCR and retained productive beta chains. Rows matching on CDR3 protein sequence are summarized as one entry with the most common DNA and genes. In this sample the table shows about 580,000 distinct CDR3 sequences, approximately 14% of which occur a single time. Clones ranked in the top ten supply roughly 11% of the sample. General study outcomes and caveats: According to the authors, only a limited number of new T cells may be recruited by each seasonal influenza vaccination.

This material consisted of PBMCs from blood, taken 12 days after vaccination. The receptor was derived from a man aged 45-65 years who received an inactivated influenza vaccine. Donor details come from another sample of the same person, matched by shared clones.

The DNA sequence is TGTGCCAGCAGCTTCAGCGGCGGGGCCCGCACAGATACGCAGTATTTT. Its amino acids are CASSFSGGARTDTQYF. The receptor chain draws on TRBV7-9 and TRBJ2-3; the D region possibly corresponds to TRBD2 (6 bases align). Trimming removed 3 bases from V and 1 base from J, leaving 14 bases between the germline ends. Sequences SEHNR (CDR1) and FQNEAQ (CDR2) are obtained from the germline V gene (reference sequence). From cysteine to phenylalanine, the CDR3 is 16 amino acids long. Just the 48-base CDR3 DNA is kept, in frame starting at base 1.